A selection of T cell receptor beta chains follows, all from one sample in a study of beta chain features in type 1 diabetes. The assay was immunoSEQ multiplex PCR, and TCRdb's table has in-frame clones only and misses some. The data hold 900,000 or so clones, with roughly a sixth observed a single time. The sequencing input was naive CD4+ T cells from blood. These receptors were collected from a woman younger than 30 in good health. Each CDR3 is given with its conserved first and last residue. The D gene is left open where the match is weak. Rows may omit the clone size; those that give it use once, few, many or a size class.

clone_size: -
v_call: TRBV5-6
d_call: TRBD2
j_call: TRBJ2-1
cdr3_aa: CASSLQAGGYNEQFF
cdr3_nt: TGTGCCAGCAGCTTGCAAGCGGGAGGTTACAATGAGCAGTTCTTC

clone_size: few
v_call: TRBV5-8
d_call: TRBD2
j_call: TRBJ2-5
cdr3_aa: CASSSTASGSWQETQYF
cdr3_nt: TGTGCCAGCTCATCTACGGCTAGCGGGAGTTGGCAAGAGACCCAGTACTTC

clone_size: once
v_call: TRBV25-1
d_call: -
j_call: TRBJ2-7
cdr3_aa: CASSDALYKQYF
cdr3_nt: TGTGCCAGCAGTGATGCACTATACAAGCAGTACTTC

clone_size: -
v_call: TRBV6-6
d_call: TRBD1
j_call: TRBJ2-6
cdr3_aa: CASSIQGQSGANVLTF
cdr3_nt: TGTGCCAGCAGTATACAGGGGCAATCTGGGGCCAACGTCCTGACTTTC

clone_size: few
v_call: TRBV6-5
d_call: -
j_call: TRBJ2-7
cdr3_aa: CASRTPERYEQYF
cdr3_nt: TGTGCCAGCAGGACTCCGGAGCGGTACGAGCAGTACTTC

clone_size: -
v_call: TRBV10-3
d_call: -
j_call: TRBJ1-2
cdr3_aa: CAISRGAFYGYTF
cdr3_nt: TGTGCCATCAGCCGGGGAGCCTTCTATGGCTACACCTTC

clone_size: -
v_call: TRBV2
d_call: -
j_call: TRBJ2-7
cdr3_aa: CASNQDGHEQYF
cdr3_nt: TGTGCCAGCAACCAGGATGGGCACGAGCAGTACTTC

clone_size: -
v_call: TRBV7-2
d_call: -
j_call: TRBJ2-3
cdr3_aa: CASSLSDTQYF
cdr3_nt: TGTGCCAGCAGCTTATCAGATACGCAGTATTTT

clone_size: -
v_call: TRBV28
d_call: -
j_call: TRBJ1-1
cdr3_aa: CASSLDAYTEAFF
cdr3_nt: TGTGCCAGCAGTTTAGATGCCTACACTGAAGCTTTCTTT

clone_size: few
v_call: TRBV28
d_call: -
j_call: TRBJ1-1
cdr3_aa: CASSLLGTNGRTEAFF
cdr3_nt: TGTGCCAGCAGTTTATTGGGGACAAACGGCAGGACTGAAGCTTTCTTT

clone_size: -
v_call: TRBV14
d_call: TRBD1
j_call: TRBJ2-2
cdr3_aa: CASSPQGTGELFF
cdr3_nt: TGTGCCAGCAGCCCACAGGGGACCGGGGAGCTGTTTTTT

clone_size: -
v_call: TRBV7-9
d_call: TRBD2
j_call: TRBJ2-1
cdr3_aa: CASSTGTSGSDEQFF
cdr3_nt: TGTGCCAGCAGCACGGGGACTAGCGGGAGCGATGAGCAGTTCTTC

clone_size: -
v_call: TRBV11-3
d_call: -
j_call: TRBJ2-5
cdr3_aa: CASSRGGIETQYF
cdr3_nt: TGTGCCAGCAGCCGAGGCGGGATCGAGACCCAGTACTTC

clone_size: few
v_call: TRBV7-9
d_call: TRBD2
j_call: TRBJ2-1
cdr3_aa: CASSFRGRGKDEQFF
cdr3_nt: TGTGCCAGCAGCTTTCGCGGGAGAGGCAAAGATGAGCAGTTCTTC

clone_size: -
v_call: TRBV27
d_call: -
j_call: TRBJ2-3
cdr3_aa: CASSSRRISTDTQYF
cdr3_nt: TGTGCCAGCAGTTCTCGGCGGATTAGCACAGATACGCAGTATTTT

clone_size: -
v_call: TRBV7-2
d_call: TRBD2
j_call: TRBJ2-1
cdr3_aa: CASSLGTSGSLGNEQFF
cdr3_nt: TGTGCCAGCAGCTTAGGGACTAGCGGGAGTTTGGGCAATGAGCAGTTCTTC

clone_size: few
v_call: TRBV5-4
d_call: -
j_call: TRBJ2-3
cdr3_aa: CASSQDLRRYTDTQYF
cdr3_nt: TGTGCCAGCAGCCAAGATCTCAGGAGATACACAGATACGCAGTATTTT

clone_size: -
v_call: TRBV6-5
d_call: -
j_call: TRBJ2-4
cdr3_aa: CASSTQIGGDIQYF
cdr3_nt: TGTGCCAGCAGTACACAGATTGGAGGGGACATTCAGTACTTC

clone_size: -
v_call: TRBV4-2
d_call: TRBD1
j_call: TRBJ1-3
cdr3_aa: CASSPGQGSSGNTIYF
cdr3_nt: TGTGCCAGCAGCCCAGGACAGGGTTCCTCTGGAAACACCATATATTTT

clone_size: few
v_call: TRBV7-9
d_call: -
j_call: TRBJ2-2
cdr3_aa: CASSTERNTGELFF
cdr3_nt: TGTGCCAGCAGCACGGAGAGAAACACCGGGGAGCTGTTTTTT

clone_size: -
v_call: TRBV27
d_call: -
j_call: TRBJ1-1
cdr3_aa: CASSTRNTEAFF
cdr3_nt: TGTGCCAGCAGTACACGGAACACTGAAGCTTTCTTT

clone_size: -
v_call: TRBV7-2
d_call: -
j_call: TRBJ2-2
cdr3_aa: CASSLGRGWTGELFF
cdr3_nt: TGTGCCAGCAGCTTAGGGCGGGGTTGGACCGGGGAGCTGTTTTTT

clone_size: -
v_call: TRBV7-2
d_call: -
j_call: TRBJ1-3
cdr3_aa: CASNRGPVGNTIYF
cdr3_nt: TGTGCCAGCAACCGGGGGCCCGTAGGAAACACCATATATTTT

clone_size: few
v_call: TRBV7-9
d_call: TRBD1
j_call: TRBJ2-5
cdr3_aa: CASSQDRTGGETQYF
cdr3_nt: TGCGCCAGCAGCCAAGACAGGACAGGGGGAGAGACCCAGTACTTC

clone_size: few
v_call: TRBV5-1
d_call: -
j_call: TRBJ2-5
cdr3_aa: CASSDQAAQETQYF
cdr3_nt: TGCGCCAGCAGCGACCAGGCAGCCCAAGAGACCCAGTACTTC

clone_size: few
v_call: TRBV7-8
d_call: -
j_call: TRBJ1-4
cdr3_aa: CASSYLALDNEKLFF
cdr3_nt: TGTGCCAGCAGCTACCTTGCATTGGACAATGAAAAACTGTTTTTT

clone_size: few
v_call: TRBV29-1
d_call: -
j_call: TRBJ2-7
cdr3_aa: CSVGVPYEQYF
cdr3_nt: TGCAGCGTTGGGGTCCCCTACGAGCAGTACTTC

clone_size: -
v_call: TRBV7-9
d_call: -
j_call: TRBJ2-1
cdr3_aa: CASSRPGTPANEQFF
cdr3_nt: TGTGCCAGCAGCAGGCCGGGGACTCCGGCTAATGAGCAGTTCTTC

clone_size: many
v_call: TRBV10-3
d_call: -
j_call: TRBJ2-6
cdr3_aa: CAISTSSGANVLTF
cdr3_nt: TGTGCCATCAGTACTAGCTCTGGGGCCAACGTCCTGACTTTC

clone_size: few
v_call: TRBV28
d_call: -
j_call: TRBJ2-7
cdr3_aa: CASATLGLYEQYF
cdr3_nt: TGTGCCAGCGCTACCCTAGGCCTCTACGAGCAGTACTTC

clone_size: -
v_call: TRBV5-4
d_call: -
j_call: TRBJ2-3
cdr3_aa: CASSLGPSGTDTQYF
cdr3_nt: TGTGCCAGCAGCTTGGGGCCTAGCGGCACAGATACGCAGTATTTT

clone_size: -
v_call: TRBV10-3
d_call: -
j_call: TRBJ1-3
cdr3_aa: CASSYTRRGNTIYF
cdr3_nt: TGTGCCAGCAGTTACACCCGAAGGGGAAACACCATATATTTT

clone_size: -
v_call: TRBV25-1
d_call: TRBD2
j_call: TRBJ2-3
cdr3_aa: CASGLAGATDTQYF
cdr3_nt: TGTGCCAGCGGACTAGCGGGGGCCACAGATACGCAGTATTTT

clone_size: -
v_call: TRBV7-2
d_call: TRBD2
j_call: TRBJ2-7
cdr3_aa: CASSLDGTSVREQYF
cdr3_nt: TGTGCCAGCAGCTTAGACGGGACTAGCGTGAGGGAGCAGTACTTC

clone_size: many
v_call: TRBV19
d_call: -
j_call: TRBJ2-4
cdr3_aa: CASSSLRGRNIQYF
cdr3_nt: TGTGCCAGTAGTTCCCTGAGGGGTCGAAACATTCAGTACTTC

clone_size: -
v_call: TRBV14
d_call: -
j_call: TRBJ2-5
cdr3_aa: CASSQDGTPETQYF
cdr3_nt: TGTGCCAGCAGCCAAGACGGGACTCCAGAGACCCAGTACTTC

clone_size: -
v_call: TRBV6-5
d_call: TRBD1
j_call: TRBJ2-1
cdr3_aa: CATADRPSNEQFF
cdr3_nt: TGTGCCACCGCGGACAGGCCATCAAATGAGCAGTTCTTC

clone_size: -
v_call: TRBV7-2
d_call: -
j_call: TRBJ2-7
cdr3_aa: CASSLRQYSYEQYF
cdr3_nt: TGTGCCAGCAGCTTAAGGCAGTACTCCTACGAGCAGTACTTC

clone_size: -
v_call: TRBV11-2
d_call: -
j_call: TRBJ2-1
cdr3_aa: CASSLDMWSNEQFF
cdr3_nt: TGTGCCAGCAGCTTAGATATGTGGTCCAATGAGCAGTTCTTC

clone_size: few
v_call: TRBV9
d_call: -
j_call: TRBJ2-2
cdr3_aa: CASSPRASGRKNTGELFF
cdr3_nt: TGTGCCAGCAGCCCCCGAGCCAGCGGGCGGAAGAACACCGGGGAGCTGTTTTTT

clone_size: few
v_call: TRBV7-2
d_call: TRBD2
j_call: TRBJ2-7
cdr3_aa: CASSSREGRYEQYF
cdr3_nt: TGTGCCAGCAGCTCCCGGGAGGGTAGGTACGAGCAGTACTTC

clone_size: -
v_call: TRBV7-9
d_call: -
j_call: TRBJ2-7
cdr3_aa: CASSLPGSSYEQYF
cdr3_nt: TGTGCCAGCAGCTTACCGGGCAGCTCCTACGAGCAGTACTTC

clone_size: few
v_call: TRBV29-1
d_call: -
j_call: TRBJ2-1
cdr3_aa: CSVEGLNLSSYNEQFF
cdr3_nt: TGCAGCGTTGAAGGCCTCAACTTGAGCTCCTACAATGAGCAGTTCTTC

clone_size: few
v_call: TRBV6-1
d_call: -
j_call: TRBJ2-5
cdr3_aa: CASSPGLQETQYF
cdr3_nt: TGTGCCAGCAGTCCGGGACTCCAAGAGACCCAGTACTTC

clone_size: few
v_call: TRBV7-2
d_call: -
j_call: TRBJ1-1
cdr3_aa: CASSLVRGGNTEAFF
cdr3_nt: TGTGCCAGCAGCTTAGTTCGGGGAGGGAACACTGAAGCTTTCTTT

clone_size: -
v_call: TRBV5-6
d_call: -
j_call: TRBJ2-1
cdr3_aa: CASSFFIKGTYEQFF
cdr3_nt: TGTGCCAGCAGCTTTTTTATTAAGGGTACCTATGAGCAGTTCTTC

clone_size: few
v_call: TRBV6-1
d_call: -
j_call: TRBJ1-3
cdr3_aa: CASSPYQSGENTIYF
cdr3_nt: TGTGCCAGCAGTCCCTATCAATCGGGGGAAAACACCATATATTTT